The source of this T cell receptor (beta chain) is a study of T cells expressing NK-cell markers. Across the study: Sequencing covered eight donors, seven HCMV-seropositive and one seronegative. General study results and limits: In several donors, these clonotypes also led the CD3+CD56-NKG2C+ fraction. Among CD8+ T cells from over 5 donors, dominant NKG2C+ clonotypes accounted for about 1.0-7.0%.

UMI-tagged 5'RACE template switching yielded the TCR beta cDNA. TCRdb reanalyzed the 5' RACE reads and collapses them to one entry per CDR3 protein, without DNA. Its table lists 500,000 to 700,000 distinct CDR3 sequences. Germline loops: CDR1 LNHDA, CDR2 SQIVND (reference sequence). The CDR3 consists of 14 residues. To note about this clonotype: What it binds is not known.

Sequencing was carried out using blood T cells: a sorted CD56 or NKG2C T cell subset, CD4+ or CD8+ T cells, or bulk PBMC T cells (not recorded which). The TCR originated in a man aged 18 to 29 in good health. The chain combines TRBV19 with TRBJ1-5. CDR3: CASSLQNSNQPQHF. The full variable domain, completed using reference TRBV19 and TRBJ1-5, is DGGITQSPKYLFRKEGQNVTLSCEQNLNHDAMYWYRQDPGQGLRLIYYSQIVNDFQKGDIAEGYSVSREKKESFPLTVTSAQKNPTAFYLCASSLQNSNQPQHFGDGTRLSIL.